The source of this T cell receptor (beta chain) is a study of T cells in Graves' hyperthyroidism and ophthalmopathy. Diagnostic assessment was based on clinical symptoms, serum thyroxine and TRAb, thyroid ultrasound and orbital computed tomography. TCR beta CDR3 regions were amplified from RNA transcripts. First-round RT-PCR targeting the TCR CDR3 was performed with the HTBI primer set. A single record per CDR3 protein comes from TCRdb applying MiXCR to the multiplex PCR reads. The sample carries hundreds of thousands of distinct CDR3 sequences, 11% to 15% recorded once. This clonotype was detected ten times or more. Germline lookup yields CDR1 MNHNS and CDR2 SASEGT. The CDR3 is made up of 20 amino acids. The V segment lost 7 bases and the J segment 5 bases; nucleotides outside the gene matches: 20.

The receptor was isolated from a young woman with Graves' hyperthyroidism. Sequences were obtained from blood. This chain connects TRBV6-1 to TRBJ2-2; the match to TRBD1 covers 12 bases. The CDR3 nucleotides read TGTGCCAGCACTCACCCCGGGACAGGGGGCCCTACAACCAGGACCGGGGAGCTGTTTTTT. Its translation: CASTHPGTGGPTTRTGELFF.